The 2 T cell receptor beta chains below were found in one sample sequenced in a study of T cells in localized non-small cell lung cancer. Only in-frame clones appear in the TCRdb table, and some are missing; sequencing was by immunoSEQ multiplex PCR. Among over 55,000 clones listed, under 90% were seen once. The specimen comprised peripheral blood, sampled before any cancer treatment. These TCRs come from a woman aged 35 to 75 with stage I lung adenocarcinoma.

This clone is a singleton in its sample. A junction boundary mismatches the germline segment, possibly from a read error. The chain's CDR3 is CASSVAGTTPFF. The CDR3 DNA reads TGTGCCAGCAGCGTAGCCGGGACAACCCCCTTTTTT. The V call is TRBV9, the J call TRBJ1-1; D is possibly TRBD1 (6 bases). This CDR3 is 12 amino acids long. CDR1 and CDR2 (germline): SGDLS, YYNGEE.

The chain joins TRBV7-8 to TRBJ1-2; D ambiguous. The V end was cut by 2 bases, the J end by 7 bases, with 8 bases between. This CDR3 contains 12 residues. Germline values: CDR1 SGHVS, CDR2 FQNEAQ. In DNA form, the CDR3 reads TGTGCCAGCAGCTTAACGGAGACTGGCTACACCTTC. Its translation is CASSLTETGYTF.